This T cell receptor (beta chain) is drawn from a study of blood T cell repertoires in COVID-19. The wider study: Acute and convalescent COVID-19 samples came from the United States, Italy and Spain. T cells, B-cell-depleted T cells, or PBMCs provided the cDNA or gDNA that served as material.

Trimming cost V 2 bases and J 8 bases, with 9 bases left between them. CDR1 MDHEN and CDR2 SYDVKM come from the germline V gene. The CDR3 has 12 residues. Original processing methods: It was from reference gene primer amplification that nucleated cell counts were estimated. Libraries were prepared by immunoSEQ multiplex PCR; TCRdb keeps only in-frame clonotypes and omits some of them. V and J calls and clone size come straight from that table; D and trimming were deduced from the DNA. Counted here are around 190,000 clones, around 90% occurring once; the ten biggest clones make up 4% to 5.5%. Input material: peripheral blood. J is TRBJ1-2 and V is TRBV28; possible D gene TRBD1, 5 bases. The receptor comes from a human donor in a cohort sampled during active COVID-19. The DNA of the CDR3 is TGTGCCAGCAGTTTAAAGGGGCGCGGCTACACCTTC. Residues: CASSLKGRGYTF.